This TCR beta chain originates from a study of blood T cell repertoires in COVID-19. Study context: Donors in the United States, Italy and Spain gave samples during acute or convalescent COVID-19. PBMCs, B-cell-depleted T cells, or T cells provided the cDNA or gDNA that made up the material.

In the original analysis: The authors estimated nucleated cell counts from reference gene primer amplification. Sequencing used immunoSEQ multiplex PCR; TCRdb keeps in-frame clones, though not all of them. V, J and clone size reflect that table, while D and trimming were determined from the DNA. This sample has a few hundred thousand clones, with roughly 87% found just once. This clone was seen a handful of times. This specimen includes other DNA sequences encoding the same CDR3. The CDR3 is 15 amino acids. V was pared by 3 bases and J by 2 bases, with 13 bases between. Germline V gives CDR1 LNHDA, CDR2 SQIVND (reference sequence).

Material for sequencing was peripheral blood. The chain is built from TRBV19 and TRBJ1-1; D is possibly TRBD1 (6 bases). The receptor was derived from a woman aged 40 to 50 who had recovered from COVID-19. This chain's CDR3 is CASSIVPGGNTEAFF. CDR3 nucleotide sequence: TGTGCCAGTAGTATTGTCCCTGGGGGCAACACTGAAGCTTTCTTT.